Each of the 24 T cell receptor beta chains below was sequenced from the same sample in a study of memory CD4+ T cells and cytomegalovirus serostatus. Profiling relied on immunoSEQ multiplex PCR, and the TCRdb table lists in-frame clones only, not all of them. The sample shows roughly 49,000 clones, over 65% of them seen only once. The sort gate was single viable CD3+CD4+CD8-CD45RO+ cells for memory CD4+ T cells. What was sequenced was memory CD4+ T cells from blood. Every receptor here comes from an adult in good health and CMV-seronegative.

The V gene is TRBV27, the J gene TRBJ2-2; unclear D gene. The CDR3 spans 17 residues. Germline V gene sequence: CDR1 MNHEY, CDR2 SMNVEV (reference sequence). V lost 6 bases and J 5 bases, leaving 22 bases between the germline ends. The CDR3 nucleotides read TGTGCCAGCAGATCATATTTTCGAGGAGAGAAGACCGGGGAGCTGTTTTTT. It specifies CASRSYFRGEKTGELFF.

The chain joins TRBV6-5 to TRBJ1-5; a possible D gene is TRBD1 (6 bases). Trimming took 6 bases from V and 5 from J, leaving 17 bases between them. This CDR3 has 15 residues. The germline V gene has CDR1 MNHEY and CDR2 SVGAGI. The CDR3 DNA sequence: TGTGCCAGCAGCTCAGGGGTAGCGGGTCATCAGCCCCAGCATTTT. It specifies CASSSGVAGHQPQHF.

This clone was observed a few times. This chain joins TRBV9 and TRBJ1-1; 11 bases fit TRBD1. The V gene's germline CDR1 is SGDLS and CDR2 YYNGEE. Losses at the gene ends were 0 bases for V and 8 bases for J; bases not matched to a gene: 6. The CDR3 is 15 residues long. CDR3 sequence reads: CASSVGKGQGEEAFF. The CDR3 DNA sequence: TGTGCCAGCAGCGTAGGAAAGGGACAGGGGGAAGAAGCTTTCTTT.

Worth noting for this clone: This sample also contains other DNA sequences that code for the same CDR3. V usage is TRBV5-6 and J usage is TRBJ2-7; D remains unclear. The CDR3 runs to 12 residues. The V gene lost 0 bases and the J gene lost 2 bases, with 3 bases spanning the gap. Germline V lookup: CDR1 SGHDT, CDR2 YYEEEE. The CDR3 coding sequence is TGTGCCAGCAGCTTGGGAGCCTACGAGCAGTACTTC. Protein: CASSLGAYEQYF.

Here the CDR3 reads CSVSTSGGEYNEQFF. The DNA of the CDR3 is TGCAGCGTTTCGACTAGCGGGGGGGAGTACAATGAGCAGTTCTTC. The genes are TRBV29-1 and TRBJ2-1, with 14 bases that match TRBD2. J was trimmed by 4 bases and V by 5 bases; bases with no gene match: 4. The CDR3 has 15 residues. The germline CDR1 and CDR2 sequences are SQVTM and ANQGSEA.

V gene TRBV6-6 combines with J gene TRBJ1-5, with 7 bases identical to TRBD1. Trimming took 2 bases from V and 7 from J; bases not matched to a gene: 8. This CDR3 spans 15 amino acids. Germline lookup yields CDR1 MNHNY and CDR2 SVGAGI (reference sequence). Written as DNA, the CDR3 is TGTGCCAGCAGTTACACCCCAGGGGGTGGCCAGCCCCAGCATTTT. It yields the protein CASSYTPGGGQPQHF.

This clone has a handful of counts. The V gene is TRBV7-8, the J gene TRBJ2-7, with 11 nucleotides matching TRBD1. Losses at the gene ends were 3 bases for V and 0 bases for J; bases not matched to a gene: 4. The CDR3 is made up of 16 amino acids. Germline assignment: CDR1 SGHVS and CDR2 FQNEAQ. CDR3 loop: CASSFGDRGFSYEQYF. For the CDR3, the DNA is TGTGCCAGCAGCTTTGGGGACAGGGGGTTCTCCTACGAGCAGTACTTC. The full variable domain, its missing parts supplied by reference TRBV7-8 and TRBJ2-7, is GAGVSQSPRYKVAKRGQDVALRCDPISGHVSLFWYQQALGQGPEFLTYFQNEAQLDKSGLPSDRFFAERPEGSVSTLKIQRTQQEDSAVYLCASSFGDRGFSYEQYFGPGTRLTVT.

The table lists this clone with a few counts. The CDR3 is CASKRQGGSYEQYF. For the CDR3, the DNA is TGTGCCAGCAAACGACAGGGGGGCTCCTACGAGCAGTACTTC. The gene calls are TRBV27 and TRBJ2-7, with 9 bases lining up with TRBD1. The germline gives CDR1 MNHEY, CDR2 SMNVEV (reference sequence). V trimming: 7 bases; J trimming: 0 bases; junction bases outside the gene matches: 4. The CDR3 spans 14 residues.

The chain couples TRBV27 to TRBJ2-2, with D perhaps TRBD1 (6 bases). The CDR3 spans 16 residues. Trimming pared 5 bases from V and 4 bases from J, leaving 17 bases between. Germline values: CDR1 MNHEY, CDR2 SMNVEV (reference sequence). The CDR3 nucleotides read TGTGCCAGCAGTATAAGACCGATAGGGGGCACCGGGGAGCTGTTTTTT. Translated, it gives CASSIRPIGGTGELFF.

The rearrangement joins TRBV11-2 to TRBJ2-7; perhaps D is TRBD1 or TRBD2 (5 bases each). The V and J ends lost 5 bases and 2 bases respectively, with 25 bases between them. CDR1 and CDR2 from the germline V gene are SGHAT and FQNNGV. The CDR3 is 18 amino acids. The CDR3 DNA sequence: TGTGCCAGCAGCCCCACCAACCGGCCGGTGGGACGGCCCTACGAGCAGTACTTC. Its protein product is CASSPTNRPVGRPYEQYF. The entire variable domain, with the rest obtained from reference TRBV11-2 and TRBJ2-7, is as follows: EAGVAQSPRYKIIEKRQSVAFWCNPISGHATLYWYQQILGQGPKLLIQFQNNGVVDDSQLPKDRFSAERLKGVDSTLKIQPAKLEDSAVYLCASSPTNRPVGRPYEQYFGPGTRLTVT.

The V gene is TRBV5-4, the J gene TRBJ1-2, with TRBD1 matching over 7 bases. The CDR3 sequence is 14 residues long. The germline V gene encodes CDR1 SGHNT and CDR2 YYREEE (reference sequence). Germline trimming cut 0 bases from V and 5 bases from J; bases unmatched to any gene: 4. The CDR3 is CASSLALTGYGYTF. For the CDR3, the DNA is TGTGCCAGCAGCTTGGCCCTGACAGGGTATGGCTACACCTTC.

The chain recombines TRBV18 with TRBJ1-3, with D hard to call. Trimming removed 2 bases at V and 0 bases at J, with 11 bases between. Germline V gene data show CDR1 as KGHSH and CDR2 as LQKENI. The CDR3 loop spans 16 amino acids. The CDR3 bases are TGTGCCAGCTCACCAGGAGAAGTTAACTCTGGAAACACCATATATTTT. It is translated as CASSPGEVNSGNTIYF.

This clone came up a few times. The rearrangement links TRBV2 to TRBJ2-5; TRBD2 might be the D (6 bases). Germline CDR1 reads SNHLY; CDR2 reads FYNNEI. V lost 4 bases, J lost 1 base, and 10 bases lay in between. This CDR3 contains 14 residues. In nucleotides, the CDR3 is TGTGCCAGCAGTGGTGTCGGGAGCCAAGAGACCCAGTACTTC. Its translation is CASSGVGSQETQYF.

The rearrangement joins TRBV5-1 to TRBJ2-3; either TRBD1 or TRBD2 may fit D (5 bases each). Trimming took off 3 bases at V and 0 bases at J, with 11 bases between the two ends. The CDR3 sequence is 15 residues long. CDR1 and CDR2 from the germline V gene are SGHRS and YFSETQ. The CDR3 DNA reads TGCGCCAGCAGCTCCCGGGACGGGAGCACAGATACGCAGTATTTT. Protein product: CASSSRDGSTDTQYF.

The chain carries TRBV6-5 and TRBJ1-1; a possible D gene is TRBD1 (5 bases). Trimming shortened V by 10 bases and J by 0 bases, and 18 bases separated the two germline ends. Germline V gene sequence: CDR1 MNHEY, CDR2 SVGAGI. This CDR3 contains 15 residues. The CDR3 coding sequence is TGTGCCACCCGGGGGTACGGGAGGGTGAACACTGAAGCTTTCTTT. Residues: CATRGYGRVNTEAFF.

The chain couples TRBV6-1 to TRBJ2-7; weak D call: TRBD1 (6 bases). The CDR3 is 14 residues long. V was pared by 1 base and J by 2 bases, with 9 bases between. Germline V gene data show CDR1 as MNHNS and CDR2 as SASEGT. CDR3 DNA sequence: TGTGCCAGCAGTGAAGGGGGGCACACCTACGAGCAGTACTTC. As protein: CASSEGGHTYEQYF.

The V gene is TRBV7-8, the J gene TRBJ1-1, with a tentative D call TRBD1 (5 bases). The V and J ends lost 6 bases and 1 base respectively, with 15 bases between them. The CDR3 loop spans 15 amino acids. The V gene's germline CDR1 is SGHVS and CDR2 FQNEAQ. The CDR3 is CASRLWDRSNTEAFF. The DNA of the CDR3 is TGTGCCAGCAGACTTTGGGACCGTTCGAACACTGAAGCTTTCTTT.

CDR3 sequence reads: CAISPGTGTPTNEKLFF. The CDR3 DNA follows: TGTGCCATCAGCCCCGGGACAGGGACGCCAACTAATGAAAAACTGTTTTTT. The chain recombines TRBV10-3 with TRBJ1-4; 9 bases map to TRBD1. V gave up 6 bases and J gave up 0 bases; unmatched junction bases: 8. The germline V gene encodes CDR1 ENHRY and CDR2 SYGVKD. The length of the CDR3 is 17 residues.

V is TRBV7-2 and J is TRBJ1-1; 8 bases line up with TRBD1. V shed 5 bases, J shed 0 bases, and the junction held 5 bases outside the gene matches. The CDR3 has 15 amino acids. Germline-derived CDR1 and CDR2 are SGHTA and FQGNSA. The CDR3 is CASSRGTGLNTEAFF. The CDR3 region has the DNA TGTGCCAGCAGCCGTGGGACAGGATTGAACACTGAAGCTTTCTTT.

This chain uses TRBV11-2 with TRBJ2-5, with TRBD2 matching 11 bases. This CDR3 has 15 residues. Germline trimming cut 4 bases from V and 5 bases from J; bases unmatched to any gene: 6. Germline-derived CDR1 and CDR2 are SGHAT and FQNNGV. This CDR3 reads CASSSRLAGIETQYF. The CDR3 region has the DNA TGTGCCAGCAGCTCCCGACTAGCGGGGATCGAGACCCAGTACTTC.

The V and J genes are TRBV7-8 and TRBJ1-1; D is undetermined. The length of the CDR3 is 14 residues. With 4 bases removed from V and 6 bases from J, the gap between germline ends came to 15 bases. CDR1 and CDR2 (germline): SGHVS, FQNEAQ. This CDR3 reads CASSSFQGRAEAFF. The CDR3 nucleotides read TGTGCCAGCAGCTCTTTTCAAGGGAGGGCTGAAGCTTTCTTT.

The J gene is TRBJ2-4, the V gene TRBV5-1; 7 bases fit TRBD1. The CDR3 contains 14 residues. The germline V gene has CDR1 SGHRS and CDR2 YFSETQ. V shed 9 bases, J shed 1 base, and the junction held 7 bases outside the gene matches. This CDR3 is CATSTGDAKNIQYF. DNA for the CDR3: TGCGCCACCTCCACAGGGGACGCCAAAAACATTCAGTACTTC. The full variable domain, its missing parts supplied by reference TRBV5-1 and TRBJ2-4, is KAGVTQTPRYLIKTRGQQVTLSCSPISGHRSVSWYQQTPGQGLQFLFEYFSETQRNKGNFPGRFSGRQFSNSRSEMNVSTLELGDSALYLCATSTGDAKNIQYFGAGTRLSVL.

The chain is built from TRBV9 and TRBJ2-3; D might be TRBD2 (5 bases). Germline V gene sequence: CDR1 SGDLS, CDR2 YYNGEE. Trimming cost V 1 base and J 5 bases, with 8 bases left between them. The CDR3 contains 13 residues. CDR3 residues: CASSVTGVDTQYF. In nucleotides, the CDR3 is TGTGCCAGCAGCGTAACCGGGGTAGATACGCAGTATTTT.

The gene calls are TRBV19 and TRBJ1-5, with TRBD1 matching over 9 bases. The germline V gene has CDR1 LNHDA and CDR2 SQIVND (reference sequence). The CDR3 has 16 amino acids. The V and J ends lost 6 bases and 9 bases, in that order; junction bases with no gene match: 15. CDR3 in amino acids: CASSRSQTGGFRPQHF. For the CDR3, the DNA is TGTGCCAGTAGCCGATCCCAGACAGGGGGGTTCAGGCCCCAGCATTTT. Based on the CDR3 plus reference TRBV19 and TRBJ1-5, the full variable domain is DGGITQSPKYLFRKEGQNVTLSCEQNLNHDAMYWYRQDPGQGLRLIYYSQIVNDFQKGDIAEGYSVSREKKESFPLTVTSAQKNPTAFYLCASSRSQTGGFRPQHFGDGTRLSIL.